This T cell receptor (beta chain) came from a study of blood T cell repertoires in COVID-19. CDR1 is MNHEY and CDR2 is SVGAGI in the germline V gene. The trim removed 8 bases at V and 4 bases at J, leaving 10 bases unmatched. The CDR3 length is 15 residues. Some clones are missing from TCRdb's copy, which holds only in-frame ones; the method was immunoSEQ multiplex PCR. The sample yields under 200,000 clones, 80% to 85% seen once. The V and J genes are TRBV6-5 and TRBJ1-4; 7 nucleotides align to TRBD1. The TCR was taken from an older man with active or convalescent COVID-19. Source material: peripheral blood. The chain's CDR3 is CASHRGTANNEKLFF. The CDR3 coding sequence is TGTGCCAGCCATAGGGGGACAGCTAATAATGAAAAACTGTTTTTT.